This T cell receptor (beta chain) comes out of a study of regulatory T cells in long-lasting Graves disease. Germline-derived CDR1 and CDR2 are LNHDA and SQIVND (reference sequence). The CDR3 runs 16 residues. V was cut by 4 bases and J by 7 bases, with 19 bases left in between. Sequencing libraries for TCR beta were prepared with iRepertoire HTBI primers and Arm-PCR of CDR3 regions. In TCRdb, the multiplex PCR reads were re-called with MiXCR into one record per CDR3 protein. The sample has 620,000 or so distinct CDR3 sequences, about 15% seen once. The sample's time point: newly diagnosed GD, antithyroid drugs for less than 3 months. TCR sequences were obtained from RNA taken from PBMCs. This same sample was also part of a study on T cells in Graves' hyperthyroidism and ophthalmopathy. This second study notes: The model foresaw ophthalmopathy a median around 6.8 months prior to onset.

The V gene is TRBV19, the J gene TRBJ2-2, with D perhaps being TRBD1 or TRBD2 (7 bases each). The source material was peripheral blood mononuclear cells (PBMCs), sampled at new diagnosis, from a patient treated with antithyroid drugs. The origin of this receptor is a woman under 40 with Graves disease. CDR3 in DNA: TGTGCCAGTAGTACCCTCCGACAGGGCGGGAGCGGGGAGCTGTTTTTT. It specifies CASSTLRQGGSGELFF.